This TCR beta chain was recorded in a study of OX40 agonist ivuxolimab in advanced cancers. Across the study: Allowance was made for prior anti-PD-1, anti-PD-L1 or anti-CTLA-4 therapy, and approximately 40% had some.

Trimming shortened V by 6 bases and J by 2 bases, and 11 bases separated the two germline ends. This CDR3 has 14 residues. Germline V gene lookup returns CDR1 SNHLY and CDR2 FYNNEI. Prior autoimmune disease or systemic immunosuppression barred patients. Clones were read by immunoSEQ multiplex PCR, and TCRdb kept only the in-frame ones, dropping some. The sample yields some 83,000 clones, roughly 84% seen once. The sequence was collected from an adult with an advanced solid tumor such as melanoma, head and neck, liver or kidney cancer. V is TRBV2 and J is TRBJ1-5; D gene ambiguous. This specimen consisted of CD4+ or CD8+ T cells sorted from blood, obtained in a trial of the OX40 agonist ivuxolimab. CDR3 protein: CASSQRVGNQPQHF. CDR3 DNA sequence: TGTGCCAGCAGCCAACGGGTTGGCAATCAGCCCCAGCATTTT.